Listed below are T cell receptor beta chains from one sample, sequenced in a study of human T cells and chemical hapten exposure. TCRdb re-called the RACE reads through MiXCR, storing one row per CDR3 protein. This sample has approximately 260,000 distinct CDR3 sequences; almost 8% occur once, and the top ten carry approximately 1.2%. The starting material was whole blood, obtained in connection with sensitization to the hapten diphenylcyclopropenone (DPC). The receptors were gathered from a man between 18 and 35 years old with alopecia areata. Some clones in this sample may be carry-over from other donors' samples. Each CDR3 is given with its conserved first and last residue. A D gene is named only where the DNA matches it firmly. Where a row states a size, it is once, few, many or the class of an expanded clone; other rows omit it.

CDR3 DNA: TGTGCCAGCAGCCGCGGCCAGGCGCAGTATTTT; CDR3 protein: CASSRGQAQYF; D gene: -; V gene: TRBV13; J gene: TRBJ2-3; CDR3 length: 11; clone size: few
CDR3 DNA: TGTGCCAGCAGTTTTGAAGCGGGGGGGGCAAAAAATACGCAGTATTTT; CDR3 protein: CASSFEAGGAKNTQYF; D gene: TRBD2; V gene: TRBV28; J gene: TRBJ2-3; CDR3 length: 16; clone size: few
CDR3 DNA: TGTGCCAGCAGCTTAGACGAGAAGAACACTGAAGCTTTCTTT; CDR3 protein: CASSLDEKNTEAFF; D gene: -; V gene: TRBV7-7; J gene: TRBJ1-1; CDR3 length: 14; clone size: few
CDR3 DNA: TGTGCCACCAGCCCCATTGGGCAGAGCAATCAGCCCCAGCATTTT; CDR3 protein: CATSPIGQSNQPQHF; D gene: -; V gene: TRBV15; J gene: TRBJ1-5; CDR3 length: 15; clone size: many
CDR3 DNA: TGTGCCAGCAGCTCCAACGACAGGCCGGCTAACTATGGCTACACCTTC; CDR3 protein: CASSSNDRPANYGYTF; D gene: -; V gene: TRBV3-1; J gene: TRBJ1-2; CDR3 length: 16; clone size: few
CDR3 DNA: TGTGCCAGCAGTGGGACCCCCGGGACAGTGTACAATGAGCAGTTCTTC; CDR3 protein: CASSGTPGTVYNEQFF; D gene: TRBD1; V gene: TRBV2; J gene: TRBJ2-1; CDR3 length: 16; clone size: few
CDR3 DNA: TGTGCCAGCAGCCTAGACCCTGACAACTACGAGCAGTACTTC; CDR3 protein: CASSLDPDNYEQYF; D gene: -; V gene: TRBV7-7; J gene: TRBJ2-7; CDR3 length: 14; clone size: many
CDR3 DNA: TGTGCCAGCAGCTCCTCCAGGGGCAGCGAGCAGTTCTTC; CDR3 protein: CASSSSRGSEQFF; D gene: -; V gene: TRBV7-3; J gene: TRBJ2-1; CDR3 length: 13; clone size: -
CDR3 DNA: TGTGCCAGCAGCCCCCGTGGCGGAGCCAAAAACATTCAGTACTTC; CDR3 protein: CASSPRGGAKNIQYF; D gene: -; V gene: TRBV9; J gene: TRBJ2-4; CDR3 length: 15; clone size: many
CDR3 DNA: TGTGCCACCAGTGATGGGGCAGGGCCCGTGCGAACCGGGGAGCTGTTTTTT; CDR3 protein: CATSDGAGPVRTGELFF; D gene: -; V gene: TRBV24-1; J gene: TRBJ2-2; CDR3 length: 17; clone size: few
CDR3 DNA: TGCGCCAGCAGCCAACCAGAGAGAGGGCCACGTTCACCCCTCCACTTT; CDR3 protein: CASSQPERGPRSPLHF; D gene: -; V gene: TRBV4-1; J gene: TRBJ1-6; CDR3 length: 16; clone size: many
CDR3 DNA: TGTGCCAGCAGTAAGGAGGAGAGGACCCAGTACTTC; CDR3 protein: CASSKEERTQYF; D gene: -; V gene: TRBV12-3/TRBV12-4; J gene: TRBJ2-5; CDR3 length: 12; clone size: -
CDR3 DNA: TGTGCCAGCAGTGACAAGTACACCGGGGAGCTGTTTTTT; CDR3 protein: CASSDKYTGELFF; D gene: -; V gene: TRBV6-4; J gene: TRBJ2-2; CDR3 length: 13; clone size: -
CDR3 DNA: TGTGCCAGCAGTTTTGTGGGACTTTACACCGGGGAGCTGTTTTTT; CDR3 protein: CASSFVGLYTGELFF; D gene: -; V gene: TRBV6-2/TRBV6-3; J gene: TRBJ2-2; CDR3 length: 15; clone size: few
CDR3 DNA: TGTGCCAGCAGTCGGGGGTTTAGCTCCTATAATTCACCCCTCCACTTT; CDR3 protein: CASSRGFSSYNSPLHF; D gene: -; V gene: TRBV7-2; J gene: TRBJ1-6; CDR3 length: 16; clone size: many
CDR3 DNA: TGTGCCAGCAGCTCTCAATATTCGGGGGAATTTTTCTCTGGGGCCAACGTCCTGACTTTC; CDR3 protein: CASSSQYSGEFFSGANVLTF; D gene: -; V gene: TRBV7-9; J gene: TRBJ2-6; CDR3 length: 20; clone size: many
CDR3 DNA: TGCAGTGCCCAACGGCCCGGGGGCCAGACGAAAGAAGCTTTCTTT; CDR3 protein: CSAQRPGGQTKEAFF; D gene: -; V gene: TRBV20-1; J gene: TRBJ1-1; CDR3 length: 15; clone size: few
CDR3 DNA: TGTGCCAGCAGTCGAGGACAGAACTCTGGAAACACCATATATTTT; CDR3 protein: CASSRGQNSGNTIYF; D gene: -; V gene: TRBV6-5; J gene: TRBJ1-3; CDR3 length: 15; clone size: few
CDR3 DNA: TGTGCCAGCAGTACCGGGACTAACATCGAGCAGTACTTC; CDR3 protein: CASSTGTNIEQYF; D gene: TRBD2; V gene: TRBV12-3/TRBV12-4; J gene: TRBJ2-7; CDR3 length: 13; clone size: few
CDR3 DNA: TGTGCCAGCAGCTTAGAGGGTCTGACTAATGAAAAACTGTTTTTT; CDR3 protein: CASSLEGLTNEKLFF; D gene: -; V gene: TRBV13; J gene: TRBJ1-4; CDR3 length: 15; clone size: many
CDR3 DNA: TGTGCCAGCAGTTTAGGCAGGAGCAATGAGCAGTTCTTC; CDR3 protein: CASSLGRSNEQFF; D gene: -; V gene: TRBV12-3/TRBV12-4; J gene: TRBJ2-1; CDR3 length: 13; clone size: -
CDR3 DNA: TGTGCCAGCAGCTTAGAGGAGGAGACCCAGTACTTC; CDR3 protein: CASSLEEETQYF; D gene: -; V gene: TRBV11-2; J gene: TRBJ2-5; CDR3 length: 12; clone size: many
CDR3 DNA: TGTGCCAGCAGCTTATTCAGGGTCGGGGCCAACGTCCTGACTTTC; CDR3 protein: CASSLFRVGANVLTF; D gene: -; V gene: TRBV7-8; J gene: TRBJ2-6; CDR3 length: 15; clone size: few
CDR3 DNA: TGTGCCATCACCCAGGGACTAGGGGCCCAAGAGACCCAGTACTTC; CDR3 protein: CAITQGLGAQETQYF; D gene: TRBD2; V gene: TRBV10-3; J gene: TRBJ2-5; CDR3 length: 15; clone size: -
CDR3 DNA: TGTGCCACCAGTGCTTTACAGACCCAGTACTTC; CDR3 protein: CATSALQTQYF; D gene: -; V gene: TRBV24-1; J gene: TRBJ2-5; CDR3 length: 11; clone size: -
CDR3 DNA: TGTGCCAGCAGTCCCATCGGATGGGAAAACACTGAAGCTTTCTTT; CDR3 protein: CASSPIGWENTEAFF; D gene: -; V gene: TRBV12-3/TRBV12-4; J gene: TRBJ1-1; CDR3 length: 15; clone size: -
CDR3 DNA: TGTGCCAGCAGTAGCCCGGGACAGGTCCACAATGAGCAGTTCTTC; CDR3 protein: CASSSPGQVHNEQFF; D gene: TRBD1; V gene: TRBV28; J gene: TRBJ2-1; CDR3 length: 15; clone size: few
CDR3 DNA: TGTGCCAGCAAGGAGACGGGCGTGTCGCCCCTCCACTTT; CDR3 protein: CASKETGVSPLHF; D gene: -; V gene: TRBV6-1; J gene: TRBJ1-6; CDR3 length: 13; clone size: -
CDR3 DNA: TGCGCCAGCAGCCAAGATAACGGATTGGGAAACACCATATATTTT; CDR3 protein: CASSQDNGLGNTIYF; D gene: -; V gene: TRBV4-3; J gene: TRBJ1-3; CDR3 length: 15; clone size: many
CDR3 DNA: TGTGCCAGCAGCGTAGACGCAGGGGCGGGAAAACTGTTTTTT; CDR3 protein: CASSVDAGAGKLFF; D gene: -; V gene: TRBV9; J gene: TRBJ1-4; CDR3 length: 14; clone size: few
CDR3 DNA: TGTGCCAGCAGGAGGGGGGGGAACACTGAAGCTTTCTTT; CDR3 protein: CASRRGGNTEAFF; D gene: -; V gene: TRBV6-2/TRBV6-3; J gene: TRBJ1-1; CDR3 length: 13; clone size: many
CDR3 DNA: TGCAGTGCTACAAGGACAGGGGCACAGACCCAGTACTTC; CDR3 protein: CSATRTGAQTQYF; D gene: TRBD1; V gene: TRBV20-1; J gene: TRBJ2-5; CDR3 length: 13; clone size: -
CDR3 DNA: TGTGCCAGCGGAAGGGACACCAATCAGCCCCAGCATTTT; CDR3 protein: CASGRDTNQPQHF; D gene: -; V gene: TRBV7-9; J gene: TRBJ1-5; CDR3 length: 13; clone size: -
CDR3 DNA: TGTGCCAGCAGCGTCCTTACCACGACAGGCCCCACAGATACGCAGTATTTT; CDR3 protein: CASSVLTTTGPTDTQYF; D gene: -; V gene: TRBV7-9; J gene: TRBJ2-3; CDR3 length: 17; clone size: -
CDR3 DNA: TGCGCCAGCAGCCAAGACGCGGACACAAACATTCAGTACTTC; CDR3 protein: CASSQDADTNIQYF; D gene: -; V gene: TRBV4-3; J gene: TRBJ2-4; CDR3 length: 14; clone size: many
CDR3 DNA: TGTGCCAGCAGCAAGGGGCTGAACAGGGAAAAACTGTTTTTT; CDR3 protein: CASSKGLNREKLFF; D gene: -; V gene: TRBV7-9; J gene: TRBJ1-4; CDR3 length: 14; clone size: -
CDR3 DNA: TGTGCCAGCAGTGGGGGGGAGTGGGCCTACGAGCAGTACTTC; CDR3 protein: CASSGGEWAYEQYF; D gene: TRBD2; V gene: TRBV12-3/TRBV12-4; J gene: TRBJ2-7; CDR3 length: 14; clone size: -
CDR3 DNA: TGCGCCAGCAGCCAAGGTGGCCGGGGGAGCACAGATACGCAGTATTTT; CDR3 protein: CASSQGGRGSTDTQYF; D gene: -; V gene: TRBV4-1; J gene: TRBJ2-3; CDR3 length: 16; clone size: few
CDR3 DNA: TGTGCCAGCAGGCAGACTAGCGATACGCAGTATTTT; CDR3 protein: CASRQTSDTQYF; D gene: TRBD2; V gene: TRBV6-5; J gene: TRBJ2-3; CDR3 length: 12; clone size: -
CDR3 DNA: TGTGCCAGCACTCTTGACAGGTACACAGATACGCAGTATTTT; CDR3 protein: CASTLDRYTDTQYF; D gene: -; V gene: TRBV12-3/TRBV12-4; J gene: TRBJ2-3; CDR3 length: 14; clone size: few
CDR3 DNA: TGTGCCAGCAGTACTTTCTCGACAGGGCTGCCCCAGCATTTT; CDR3 protein: CASSTFSTGLPQHF; D gene: TRBD1; V gene: TRBV6-2/TRBV6-3; J gene: TRBJ1-5; CDR3 length: 14; clone size: many
CDR3 DNA: TGTGCCACCGGACAGGATACTGAAGCTTTCTTT; CDR3 protein: CATGQDTEAFF; D gene: TRBD1; V gene: TRBV10-3; J gene: TRBJ1-1; CDR3 length: 11; clone size: few
CDR3 DNA: TGTGCCAGCAGTGAAGCAGACGTCGCCTACGAGCAGTACTTC; CDR3 protein: CASSEADVAYEQYF; D gene: -; V gene: TRBV2; J gene: TRBJ2-7; CDR3 length: 14; clone size: many
CDR3 DNA: TGTGCCAGCAGTGCAGGGAACTATGGCTACACCTTC; CDR3 protein: CASSAGNYGYTF; D gene: -; V gene: TRBV6-4; J gene: TRBJ1-2; CDR3 length: 12; clone size: many
CDR3 DNA: TGTGCCAGCAGCTTTCCGTGGGGCATGAGCACAGATACGCAGTATTTT; CDR3 protein: CASSFPWGMSTDTQYF; D gene: -; V gene: TRBV5-5; J gene: TRBJ2-3; CDR3 length: 16; clone size: few
CDR3 DNA: TGTGCCAGCAGTCCCGGGACAGGCATGGGCACTGAAGCTTTCTTT; CDR3 protein: CASSPGTGMGTEAFF; D gene: TRBD1; V gene: TRBV25-1; J gene: TRBJ1-1; CDR3 length: 15; clone size: few